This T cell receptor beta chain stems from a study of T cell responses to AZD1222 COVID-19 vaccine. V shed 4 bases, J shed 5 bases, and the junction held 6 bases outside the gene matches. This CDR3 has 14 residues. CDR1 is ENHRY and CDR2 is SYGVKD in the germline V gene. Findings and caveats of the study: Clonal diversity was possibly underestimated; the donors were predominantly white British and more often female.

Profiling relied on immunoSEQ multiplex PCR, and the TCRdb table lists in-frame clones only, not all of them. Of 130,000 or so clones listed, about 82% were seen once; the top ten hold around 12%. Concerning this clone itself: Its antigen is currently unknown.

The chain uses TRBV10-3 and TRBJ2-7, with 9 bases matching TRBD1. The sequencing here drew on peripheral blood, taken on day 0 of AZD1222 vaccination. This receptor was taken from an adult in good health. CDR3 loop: CAISGTGDNNEQYF. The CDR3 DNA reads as TGTGCCATCAGTGGGACAGGGGACAACAACGAGCAGTACTTC.